This T cell receptor (beta chain) originates from a study of early stage breast cancer tumors. Overall study results and limits: Commonly generated sequences made up most enriched TCRB sequences shared between patients.

The V and J ends lost 4 bases and 3 bases, in that order; junction bases with no gene match: 5. Looked up from germline, CDR1 is SGHNT and CDR2 is YYREEE (reference sequence). The CDR3 runs to 16 residues. Details on this clone: Its antigen is unidentified.

Each sample had two DNA replicates, 0.5 ug blood or around 1.5 ug tissue. The table came from immunoSEQ multiplex PCR; TCRdb's copy has only in-frame clones and leaves some out. The top ten clones hold 3.5% of a sample with some 72,000 clones, roughly 80% of them seen once. The chain uses TRBV5-4 and TRBJ2-7; 15 bases fit TRBD2. Sequencing was done on a sample of blood. This TCR derives from a person in their sixties with breast cancer. The CDR3 reads CASSLSGLAGGYEQYF. Here the CDR3 DNA reads TGTGCCAGCAGCCTTTCGGGACTAGCGGGGGGCTACGAGCAGTACTTC.